These 2 T cell receptor beta chains share one sample of origin, sequenced in a study of regulatory T cells in long-lasting Graves disease. Arm-PCR of CDR3 regions with iRepertoire HTBI primers generated TCR beta libraries. TCRdb itself ran the multiplex PCR reads through MiXCR, one entry per CDR3 protein. The table records approximately 230,000 distinct CDR3 sequences, approximately 20% of them present only once. Time point meaning: newly diagnosed GD, antithyroid drugs for less than 3 months. There was RNA extracted from PBMCs, and the TCR library was made from it. The sample consisted of peripheral blood mononuclear cells (PBMCs), taken at new diagnosis, from a patient treated with antithyroid drugs. These receptors were obtained from a female donor with Graves disease.

The CDR3 reads CASSLQGFDTQYF. CDR3 bases: TGCGCCAGCAGCTTACAGGGTTTCGATACGCAGTATTTT. The chain uses TRBV5-1 and TRBJ2-3; TRBD1 might be the D (6 bases). This CDR3 region has 13 residues. From germline, CDR1 is SGHRS and CDR2 YFSETQ. Trimming shortened V by 2 bases and J by 6 bases, and 10 bases separated the two germline ends.

This clonotype was recorded a few times. The rearrangement joins TRBV9 to TRBJ2-2; no clear D gene. V was pared by 0 bases and J by 7 bases, with 10 bases between. Germline V CDR1 and CDR2: SGDLS, YYNGEE. CDR3 size: 14 residues. CDR3 protein: CASSVDPRNGELFF. CDR3 DNA sequence: TGTGCCAGCAGCGTAGACCCAAGAAACGGGGAGCTGTTTTTT. Complete variable domain (other parts from reference TRBV9 and TRBJ2-2): DSGVTQTPKHLITATGQRVTLRCSPRSGDLSVYWYQQSLDQGLQFLIQYYNGEERAKGNILERFSAQQFPDLHSELNLSSLELGDSALYFCASSVDPRNGELFFGEGSRLTVL.